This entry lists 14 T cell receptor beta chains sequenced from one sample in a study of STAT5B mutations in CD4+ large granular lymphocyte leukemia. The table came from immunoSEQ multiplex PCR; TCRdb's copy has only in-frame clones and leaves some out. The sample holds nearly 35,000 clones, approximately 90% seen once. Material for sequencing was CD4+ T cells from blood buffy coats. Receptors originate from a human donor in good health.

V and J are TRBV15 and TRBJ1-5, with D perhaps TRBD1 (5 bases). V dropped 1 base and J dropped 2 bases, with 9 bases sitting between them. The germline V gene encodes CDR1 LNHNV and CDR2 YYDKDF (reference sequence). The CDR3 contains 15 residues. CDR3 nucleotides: TGTGCCACCAGCAGAGGCAGGGAGGGCAATCAGCCCCAGCATTTT. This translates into CATSRGREGNQPQHF.

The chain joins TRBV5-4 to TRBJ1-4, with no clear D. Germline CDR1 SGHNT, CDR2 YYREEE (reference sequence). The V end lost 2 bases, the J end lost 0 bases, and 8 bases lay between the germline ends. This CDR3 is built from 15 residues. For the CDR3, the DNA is TGTGCCAGCAGCTTTGACGGAACAACTAATGAAAAACTGTTTTTT. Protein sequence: CASSFDGTTNEKLFF. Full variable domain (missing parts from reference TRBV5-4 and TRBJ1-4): ETGVTQSPTHLIKTRGQQVTLRCSSQSGHNTVSWYQQALGQGPQFIFQYYREEENGRGNFPPRFSGLQFPNYSSELNVNALELDDSALYLCASSFDGTTNEKLFFGSGTQLSVL.

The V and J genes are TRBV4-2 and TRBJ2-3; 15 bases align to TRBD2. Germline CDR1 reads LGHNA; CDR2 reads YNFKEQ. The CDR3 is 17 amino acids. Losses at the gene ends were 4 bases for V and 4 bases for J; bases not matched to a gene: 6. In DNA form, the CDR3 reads TGTGCCAGCAGCCCCGGACTAGCGGGAGGGCGGGCAGATACGCAGTATTTT. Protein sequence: CASSPGLAGGRADTQYF.

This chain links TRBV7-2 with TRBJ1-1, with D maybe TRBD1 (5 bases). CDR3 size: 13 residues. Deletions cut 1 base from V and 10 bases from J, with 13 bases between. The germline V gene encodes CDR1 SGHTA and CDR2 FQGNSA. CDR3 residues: CASSLDGSGRAFF. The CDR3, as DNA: TGTGCCAGCAGCTTAGATGGGTCAGGGAGAGCTTTCTTT.

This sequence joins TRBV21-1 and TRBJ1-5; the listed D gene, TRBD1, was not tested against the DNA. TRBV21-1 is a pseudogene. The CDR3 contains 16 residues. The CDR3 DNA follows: TGTGCCAGCAGCAAAAGTCCAACTCAGGGGGCTCAGCCCCAGCATTTT. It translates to CASSKSPTQGAQPQHF.

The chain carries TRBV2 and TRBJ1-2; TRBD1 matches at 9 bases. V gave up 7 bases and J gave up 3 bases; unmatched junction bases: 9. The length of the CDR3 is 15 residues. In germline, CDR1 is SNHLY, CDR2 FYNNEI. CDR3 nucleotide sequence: TGTGCCAGCACTCCGGGACAGGGCTCTTACTATGGCTACACCTTC. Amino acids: CASTPGQGSYYGYTF.

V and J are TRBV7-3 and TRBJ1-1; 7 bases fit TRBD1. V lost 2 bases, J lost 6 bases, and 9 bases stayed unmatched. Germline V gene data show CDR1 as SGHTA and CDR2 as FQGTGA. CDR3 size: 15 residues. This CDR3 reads CASSLGGHRGAEAFF. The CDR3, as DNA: TGTGCCAGCAGCTTAGGGGGACACAGGGGAGCTGAAGCTTTCTTT.

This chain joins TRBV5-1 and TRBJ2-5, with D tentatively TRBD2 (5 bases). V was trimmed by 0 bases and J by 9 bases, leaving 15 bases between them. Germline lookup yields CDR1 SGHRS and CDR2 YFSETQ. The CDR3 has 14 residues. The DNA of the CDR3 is TGCGCCAGCAGCTTGGACCAGACTTACGGGGCCCAGTACTTC. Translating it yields CASSLDQTYGAQYF.

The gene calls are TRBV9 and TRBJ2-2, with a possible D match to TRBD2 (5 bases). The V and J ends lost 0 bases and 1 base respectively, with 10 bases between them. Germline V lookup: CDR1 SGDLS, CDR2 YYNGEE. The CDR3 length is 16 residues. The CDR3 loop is CASSVAGSVNTGELFF. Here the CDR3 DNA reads TGTGCCAGCAGCGTAGCGGGGTCGGTGAACACCGGGGAGCTGTTTTTT.

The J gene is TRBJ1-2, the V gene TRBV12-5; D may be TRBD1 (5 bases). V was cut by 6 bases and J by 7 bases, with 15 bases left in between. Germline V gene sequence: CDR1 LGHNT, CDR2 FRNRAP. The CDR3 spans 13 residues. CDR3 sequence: CASGNSGTAGYTF. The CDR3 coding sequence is TGTGCTAGTGGCAATTCCGGGACCGCTGGCTACACCTTC.

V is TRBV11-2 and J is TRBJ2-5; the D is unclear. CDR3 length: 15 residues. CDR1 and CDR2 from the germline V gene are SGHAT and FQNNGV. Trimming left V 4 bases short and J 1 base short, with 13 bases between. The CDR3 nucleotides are TGTGCCAGCAGCTCATATGAAGGTGTCCAAGAGACCCAGTACTTC. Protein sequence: CASSSYEGVQETQYF.

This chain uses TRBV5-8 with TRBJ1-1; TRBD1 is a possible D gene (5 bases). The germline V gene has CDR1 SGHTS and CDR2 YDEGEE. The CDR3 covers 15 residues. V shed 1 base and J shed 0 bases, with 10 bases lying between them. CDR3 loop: CASSLRTIMNTEAFF. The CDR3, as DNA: TGTGCCAGCAGCTTGAGGACAATCATGAACACTGAAGCTTTCTTT.

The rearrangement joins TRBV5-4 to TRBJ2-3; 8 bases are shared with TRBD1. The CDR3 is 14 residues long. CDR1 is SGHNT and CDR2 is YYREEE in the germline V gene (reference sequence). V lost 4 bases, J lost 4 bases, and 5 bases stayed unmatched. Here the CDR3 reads CASSIGTGADTQYF. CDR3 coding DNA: TGTGCCAGCAGCATTGGGACAGGCGCAGATACGCAGTATTTT.

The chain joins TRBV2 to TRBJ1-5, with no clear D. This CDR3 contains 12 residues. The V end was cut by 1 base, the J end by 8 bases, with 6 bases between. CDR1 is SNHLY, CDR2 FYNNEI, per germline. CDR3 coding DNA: TGTGCCAGCAGTGAAGAGGTAAAGCCCCAGCATTTT. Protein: CASSEEVKPQHF.